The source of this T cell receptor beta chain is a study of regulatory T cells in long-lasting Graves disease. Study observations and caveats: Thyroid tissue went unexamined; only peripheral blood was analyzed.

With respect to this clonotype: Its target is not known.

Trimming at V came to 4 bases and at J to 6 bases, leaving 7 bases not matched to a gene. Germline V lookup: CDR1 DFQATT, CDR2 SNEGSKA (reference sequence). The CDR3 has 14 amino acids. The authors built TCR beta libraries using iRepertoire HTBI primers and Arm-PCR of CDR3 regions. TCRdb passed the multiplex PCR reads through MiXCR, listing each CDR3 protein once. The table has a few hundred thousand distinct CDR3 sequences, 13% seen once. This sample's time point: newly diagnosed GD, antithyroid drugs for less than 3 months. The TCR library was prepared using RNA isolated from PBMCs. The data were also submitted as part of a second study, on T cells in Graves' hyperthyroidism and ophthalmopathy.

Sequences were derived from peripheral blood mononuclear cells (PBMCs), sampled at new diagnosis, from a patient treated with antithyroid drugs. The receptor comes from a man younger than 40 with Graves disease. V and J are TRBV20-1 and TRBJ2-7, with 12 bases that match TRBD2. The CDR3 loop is CSATATSGRLEQYF. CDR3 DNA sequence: TGCAGTGCTACGGCTACTAGCGGGAGGCTCGAGCAGTACTTC.